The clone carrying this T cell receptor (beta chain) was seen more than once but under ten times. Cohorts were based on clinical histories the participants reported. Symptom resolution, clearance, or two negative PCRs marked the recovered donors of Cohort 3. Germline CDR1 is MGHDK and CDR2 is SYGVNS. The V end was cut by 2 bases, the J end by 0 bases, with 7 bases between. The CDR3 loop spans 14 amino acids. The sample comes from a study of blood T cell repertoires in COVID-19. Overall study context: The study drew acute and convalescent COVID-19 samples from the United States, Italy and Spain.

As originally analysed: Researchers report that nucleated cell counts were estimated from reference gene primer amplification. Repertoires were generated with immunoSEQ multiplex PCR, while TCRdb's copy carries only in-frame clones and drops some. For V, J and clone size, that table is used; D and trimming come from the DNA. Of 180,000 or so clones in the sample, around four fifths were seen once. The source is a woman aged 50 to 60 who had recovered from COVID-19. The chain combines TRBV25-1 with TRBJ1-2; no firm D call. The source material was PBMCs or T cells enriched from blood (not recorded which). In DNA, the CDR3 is TGTGCCAGCAGTGAACCGGGAGCTAACTATGGCTACACCTTC. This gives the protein CASSEPGANYGYTF.